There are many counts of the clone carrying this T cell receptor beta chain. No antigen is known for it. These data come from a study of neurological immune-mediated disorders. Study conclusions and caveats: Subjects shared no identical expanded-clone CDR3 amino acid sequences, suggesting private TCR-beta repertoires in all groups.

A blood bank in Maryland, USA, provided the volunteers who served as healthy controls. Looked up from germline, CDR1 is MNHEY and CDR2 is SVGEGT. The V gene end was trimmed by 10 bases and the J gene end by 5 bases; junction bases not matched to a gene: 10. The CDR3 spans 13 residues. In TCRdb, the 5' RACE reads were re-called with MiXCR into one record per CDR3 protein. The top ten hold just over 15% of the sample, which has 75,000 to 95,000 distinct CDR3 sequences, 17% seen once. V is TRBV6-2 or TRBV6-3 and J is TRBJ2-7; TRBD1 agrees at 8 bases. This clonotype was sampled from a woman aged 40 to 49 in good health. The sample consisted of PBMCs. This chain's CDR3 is CATNPGGRDEQYF. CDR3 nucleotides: TGTGCCACCAACCCAGGGGGCAGGGACGAGCAGTACTTC.